These 25 T cell receptor beta chains came from one sample sequenced in a study of T-cell reconstitution after alpha-beta-depleted transplantation in children. Unique molecular identifiers were used in preparing the TCRbeta library. TCRdb reprocessed the PCR reads with MiXCR, giving one entry per CDR3 protein. The data hold 300,000 to 400,000 distinct CDR3 sequences, with around 25% observed a single time. This specimen was PBMCs, mostly from graft donor cells, taken 180 days after TCRalphabeta/CD19-depleted stem cell transplant. The receptors originated from a male patient younger than 18 who had a stem cell transplant for acute lymphoblastic leukemia, so the T cells may come from the graft donor.

This sequence joins TRBV4-2 and TRBJ2-5; 7 bases agree with TRBD1. There are 16 residues in the CDR3. CDR1 is LGHNA, CDR2 YNFKEQ, per germline. V lost 5 bases, J lost 1 base, and 10 bases stayed unmatched. CDR3 in amino acids: CASSLPSRDSQETQYF. The CDR3 DNA follows: TGTGCCAGCAGCTTACCCTCTCGGGACAGCCAAGAGACCCAGTACTTC.

The table lists this clonotype with a few counts. J is TRBJ2-3 and V is TRBV24-1; tentatively, D is TRBD1 (6 bases). This CDR3 is 17 amino acids long. Trimming shortened V by 3 bases and J by 2 bases, and 17 bases separated the two germline ends. The germline V gene encodes CDR1 KGHDR and CDR2 SFDVKD. The CDR3 region is CATSDVDKGDNTDTQYF. CDR3 nucleotides: TGTGCCACCAGTGATGTAGACAAGGGGGATAACACAGATACGCAGTATTTT.

The chain combines TRBV20-1 with TRBJ2-7; 7 bases are shared with TRBD1. With 2 bases clipped from V and 4 bases from J, the junction kept 8 bases outside the gene matches. The CDR3 consists of 14 residues. Germline CDR1 reads DFQATT; CDR2 reads SNEGSKA (reference sequence). CDR3 coding DNA: TGCAGTGCTAGAAGGGGGCCCCGCTATTACGAGCAGTACTTC. Protein sequence: CSARRGPRYYEQYF.

This clonotype has only a few counts. This chain uses TRBV3-1 with TRBJ2-1; TRBD2 aligns across 7 bases. CDR1 LGHDT and CDR2 YNNKEL come from the germline V gene (reference sequence). V dropped 0 bases and J dropped 4; count of bases not matched to a gene: 6. This CDR3 contains 16 residues. In DNA, the CDR3 is TGTGCCAGCAGCCAAGATGGGAGGGGCCTATACAATGAGCAGTTCTTC. This gives the protein CASSQDGRGLYNEQFF.

The rearrangement uses TRBV5-1 and TRBJ2-5; D unclear. Deletions cut 4 bases from V and 2 bases from J, with 21 bases between. The CDR3 has 17 residues. From germline, CDR1 is SGHRS and CDR2 YFSETQ. In nucleotides, the CDR3 is TGCGCCAGCAGCGTGGGTCTTCGGTACAGACGACAAGAGACCCAGTACTTC. This sequence encodes CASSVGLRYRRQETQYF.

The sample holds a few counts of this clonotype. This chain uses TRBV2 with TRBJ2-1; 13 bases fit TRBD2. The CDR3 has 18 amino acids. Germline V CDR1 and CDR2: SNHLY, FYNNEI. Unmatched junction bases numbered 9, after V lost 6 bases and J lost 1 base. For the CDR3, the DNA is TGTGCCAGCAGACCCGGACTAGCGGGAGTTGATTCCTACAATGAGCAGTTCTTC. Translating gives CASRPGLAGVDSYNEQFF.

In its sample, this clonotype was seen many times. This sequence joins TRBV9 and TRBJ2-3; D remains ambiguous. The CDR3 length is 11 residues. CDR1 is SGDLS, CDR2 YYNGEE, per germline. Trimming shortened V by 0 bases and J by 6 bases, and 2 bases separated the two germline ends. CDR3 protein: CASSVGDTQYF. CDR3 coding DNA: TGTGCCAGCAGCGTAGGGGATACGCAGTATTTT.

The V call is TRBV9, the J call TRBJ2-1; 8 nucleotides align to TRBD2. Germline V gene sequence: CDR1 SGDLS, CDR2 YYNGEE. This CDR3 has 15 amino acids. The trim removed 3 bases at V and 1 base at J, leaving 3 bases unmatched. CDR3 protein: CASSAGGGSYNEQFF. The CDR3 DNA is TGTGCCAGCAGCGCCGGGGGGGGATCCTACAATGAGCAGTTCTTC.

The chain combines TRBV5-1 with TRBJ2-1, with D possibly being TRBD2 (6 bases). Per germline, CDR1 SGHRS and CDR2 YFSETQ. Trimming took 1 base from V and 2 from J, leaving 13 bases between them. The CDR3 extends over 16 amino acids. The CDR3 nucleotides read TGCGCCAGCAGCTTGCGGCGGGGCGGGACCTACAATGAGCAGTTCTTC. This codes for CASSLRRGGTYNEQFF.

This clonotype has at least ten counts. CDR3 nucleotide sequence: TGTGCCAGCAGATCTTTTCCTCCAAACGCTGAAGCTTTCTTT. This gives the protein CASRSFPPNAEAFF. The chain uses TRBV7-8 and TRBJ1-1; D is unclear. Looked up from germline, CDR1 is SGHVS and CDR2 is FQNEAQ. This CDR3 spans 14 amino acids. The V end was cut by 6 bases, the J end by 6 bases, with 17 bases between.

This clonotype appeared a few times. The rearrangement joins TRBV6-6 to TRBJ2-2; D unresolved. Germline assignment: CDR1 MNHNY and CDR2 SVGAGI (reference sequence). Trimming left V 2 bases short and J 6 bases short, with 7 bases between. This CDR3 spans 13 amino acids. Written as DNA, the CDR3 is TGTGCCAGCAGTTACGCGGCTGCCGGGGAGCTGTTTTTT. This sequence encodes CASSYAAAGELFF.

As for this clonotype: This could be a read error, since a much larger clone is one nucleotide away. The V and J genes are TRBV5-1 and TRBJ2-1, with TRBD2 matching 7 bases. Germline CDR1 SGHRS, CDR2 YFSETQ. The CDR3 runs to 14 residues. DNA of the CDR3: TGCTCCAGCAGCTTGGCAAGAGGCGGGGGTGAGCAGTTCTTC. Translated: CSSSLARGGGEQFF. The full variable domain, rest sourced from reference TRBV5-1 and TRBJ2-1, is KAGVTQTPRYLIKTRGQQVTLSCSPISGHRSVSWYQQTPGQGLQFLFEYFSETQRNKGNFPGRFSGRQFSNSRSEMNVSTLELGDSALYLCSSSLARGGGEQFFGPGTRLTVL.

The CDR3 nucleotides are TGTGCCAGCAGTTACTCGTCTAGCGGGAGGGACGAGCAGTACTTC. Its translation is CASSYSSSGRDEQYF. The chain carries TRBV6-5 and TRBJ2-7; 12 bases are shared with TRBD2. This CDR3 region has 15 residues. Germline CDR1 is MNHEY and CDR2 is SVGAGI. Trimming cost V 0 bases and J 5 bases; bases outside gene matches: 2.

About this clonotype itself: Here the CDR3 omits its conserved ending phenylalanine or tryptophan, so a read error is the likely source. The chain links TRBV7-9 to TRBJ2-1; D perhaps matches TRBD1 (5 bases). The germline V and J ends were trimmed by 0 bases and 2 bases, with 11 bases remaining between them. The CDR3 runs 16 residues. Germline V gene data show CDR1 as SEHNR and CDR2 as FQNEAQ (reference sequence). In DNA form, the CDR3 reads TGTGCCAGCAGCTTAGCGCTAGGGGCGGCCTACAATGAGCAGTTCTAC. Its protein product is CASSLALGAAYNEQFY.

The chain joins TRBV7-8 to TRBJ1-1; no definite D call. This CDR3 spans 14 amino acids. Germline loops: CDR1 SGHVS, CDR2 FQNEAQ. The V and J ends lost 3 bases and 0 bases respectively, with 8 bases between them. CDR3 in amino acids: CASSFEVMNTEAFF. In nucleotides, the CDR3 is TGTGCCAGCAGCTTCGAGGTCATGAACACTGAAGCTTTCTTT.

V and J are TRBV9 and TRBJ1-6, with 9 bases that match TRBD1. Germline assignment: CDR1 SGDLS and CDR2 YYNGEE. The CDR3 is 14 amino acids. The ends lost 3 bases at V and 7 bases at J; junction bases unmatched: 2. CDR3 residues: CASSGDRDNSPLHF. The CDR3 region has the DNA TGTGCCAGCAGCGGGGACAGGGACAATTCACCCCTCCACTTT.

Only a few counts were recorded for this clonotype. V and J are TRBV18 and TRBJ2-6, with D perhaps matching TRBD2 (8 bases). This CDR3 is 17 amino acids long. Germline V gene lookup returns CDR1 KGHSH and CDR2 LQKENI. V was cut by 5 bases and J by 4 bases, with 18 bases left in between. The DNA for the CDR3 is TGTGCCAGCTCATCACGCCGGGAGGGGGCCGGGGCCAACGTCCTGACTTTC. It is translated as CASSSRREGAGANVLTF. Variable domain in full (rest from reference TRBV18 and TRBJ2-6): NAGVMQNPRHLVRRRGQEARLRCSPMKGHSHVYWYRQLPEEGLKFMVYLQKENIIDESGMPKERFSAEFPKEGPSILRIQQVVRGDSAAYFCASSSRREGAGANVLTFGAGSRLTVL.

This clonotype was counted between two and nine times. CDR3 coding DNA: TGCGCCAGCAGCCAAGCCCCAGGGGGGAGGAACACAGATACGCAGTATTTT. Translated, it gives CASSQAPGGRNTDTQYF. This chain joins TRBV4-1 and TRBJ2-3; D perhaps matches TRBD1 (7 bases). Germline values: CDR1 MGHRA, CDR2 YSYEKL. The V end lost 1 base, the J end lost 2 bases, and 16 bases lay between the germline ends. This CDR3 comprises 17 residues.

The rearrangement joins TRBV29-1 to TRBJ2-1, with D possibly being TRBD2 (5 bases). Germline V gives CDR1 SQVTM, CDR2 ANQGSEA. Deletions cut 8 bases from V and 9 bases from J, with 17 bases between. The CDR3 runs to 12 residues. In DNA form, the CDR3 reads TGCAGCATTTATGCGGTACGGGGTGAGCAGTTCTTC. Encoded protein: CSIYAVRGEQFF.

V gene TRBV11-1 combines with J gene TRBJ2-1; D is unclear. V gave up 1 base and J gave up 0 bases, with 22 bases separating them. The CDR3 extends over 20 amino acids. Per the germline V gene, CDR1 is SGHAT and CDR2 is FQDESV (reference sequence). CDR3 DNA sequence: TGTGCCAGCAGCTTAGACTTTGTTCCCTCGTGGCCGAGCTCCTACAATGAGCAGTTCTTC. Residues: CASSLDFVPSWPSSYNEQFF.

The V gene is TRBV12-3 or TRBV12-4, the J gene TRBJ2-2; D might be TRBD2 (6 bases). CDR3 length: 15 residues. Trimming took off 3 bases at V and 7 bases at J, with 15 bases between the two ends. CDR3 bases: TGTGCCAGCAGTTTTAAAAGGCTAGCGCACGGGGAGCTGTTTTTT. It yields the protein CASSFKRLAHGELFF.

This clonotype has just one count. V and J are TRBV24-1 and TRBJ2-3; D possibly corresponds to TRBD2 (6 bases). V was pared by 5 bases and J by 6 bases, with 20 bases between. Germline-derived CDR1 and CDR2 are KGHDR and SFDVKD. The length of the CDR3 is 16 residues. The CDR3 spells CATSAPLGGASDTQYF. CDR3 coding DNA: TGTGCCACCAGTGCCCCGCTCGGAGGGGCCAGCGATACGCAGTATTTT.

This clonotype was counted between two and nine times. The chain has TRBV4-1 and TRBJ2-7; 7 nucleotides match TRBD2. The junction had 8 bases not matched to a gene; V was cut back by 2 bases and J by 4 bases. The CDR3 is 15 amino acids. Per the germline V gene, CDR1 is MGHRA and CDR2 is YSYEKL. The DNA of the CDR3 is TGCGCCAGCAGCCAAAGGGCGGGAGAAGGATACGAGCAGTACTTC. Its protein is CASSQRAGEGYEQYF.

A few counts support this clonotype. The chain carries TRBV20-1 and TRBJ2-6; TRBD1 matches 12 bases. This CDR3 is 20 amino acids long. Germline CDR1 is DFQATT and CDR2 is SNEGSKA (reference sequence). V lost 0 bases and J lost 1; bases outside the gene matches: 10. CDR3 loop: CSAREFGTGGFSSGANVLTF. The CDR3 bases are TGCAGTGCTAGAGAGTTCGGGACAGGGGGCTTTTCGTCTGGGGCCAACGTCCTGACTTTC.

The chain is built from TRBV6-2 or TRBV6-3 and TRBJ2-1, with 7 bases aligning to TRBD2. Looked up from germline, CDR1 is MNHEY and CDR2 is SVGEGT. CDR3 length: 16 residues. V lost 4 bases, J lost 8 bases, and 14 bases stayed unmatched. The CDR3 protein is CASSSTTSSQIYEQFF. In DNA, the CDR3 is TGTGCCAGCAGTTCTACGACTAGCTCTCAGATCTATGAGCAGTTCTTC.